A selection of T cell receptor beta chains follows, all from one sample in a study of cytomegalovirus exposure and HLA in healthy donors. TCRdb's table, derived via immunoSEQ multiplex PCR, lists solely in-frame clones and lacks some. The sample has 120,000 to 150,000 clones; roughly 80% are singletons. The sequencing sample was made of PBMCs. The receptors were gathered from a female donor in good health and CMV-seronegative. Each CDR3 is given with its conserved first and last residue. The D gene is left open where the match is weak. The listing skips clone size in some rows; elsewhere it reads once, few, many or a size class.

CDR3 DNA	CDR3 protein	V gene	J gene	clone size	D gene
TGCGCCAGCAGGGAGGGGAGGCGAGAGGGAAATGAGCAGTTCTTC	CASREGRREGNEQFF	TRBV5-1	TRBJ2-1	NA	NA
TGTGCCAGCAGCTTAACTCCTAGCGGGGACCCAAACATTCAGTACTTC	CASSLTPSGDPNIQYF	TRBV7-3	TRBJ2-4	NA	TRBD2
TGTGCCAGCAGACCACGCGGGGGGGGGAACACTGAAGCTTTCTTT	CASRPRGGGNTEAFF	TRBV6-5	TRBJ1-1	NA	NA
TGTGCCAGCAGCCCGTGGAGGGGACAGGGCCTATCCTACGAGCAGTACTTC	CASSPWRGQGLSYEQYF	TRBV27	TRBJ2-7	NA	TRBD1
TGTGCCAGCAGTGAAGGGAGATACCAGGAGGAGGACTATGGCTACACCTTC	CASSEGRYQEEDYGYTF	TRBV6-1	TRBJ1-2	NA	NA
TGTGCCAGCAGTTCACTACAGGGGGCGGGATGGTATTTT	CASSSLQGAGWYF	TRBV6-5	TRBJ1-3	once	TRBD1
TGTGCCAGCAGCGCGGGGCAGGGAGAGTACTCACCCCTCCACTTT	CASSAGQGEYSPLHF	TRBV13	TRBJ1-6	NA	NA
TGTGCCAGCAGTTTGTCAAGTGGGGGGAGCGAAAAACTGTTTTTT	CASSLSSGGSEKLFF	TRBV6-5	TRBJ1-4	few	NA
TGTGCCAGCTCGATCCGGGAGACCCAGTACTTC	CASSIRETQYF	TRBV28	TRBJ2-5	NA	NA
TGTGCCAGCAGCCCCATCCAGGGCACTGAAGCTTTCTTT	CASSPIQGTEAFF	TRBV11-3	TRBJ1-1	few	NA
NA	CASSSSTYPYNEQFF	TRBV6-6	TRBJ2-1	few	NA
TGTGCCAGCAGCCCAGGTTTGAAGGACAGGGGCCCCTATGGCTACACCTTC	CASSPGLKDRGPYGYTF	TRBV14	TRBJ1-2	NA	TRBD1
TGTGCCAGCAGTTTTTATACTCTCAGCACAGATACGCAGTATTTT	CASSFYTLSTDTQYF	TRBV28	TRBJ2-3	NA	NA
TGTGCCAGCAGTTCCTCCGGTTCCTACGAGCAGTACTTC	CASSSSGSYEQYF	TRBV6-6	TRBJ2-7	NA	NA
TGTGCCAGCAGCCCGTTTAGCGGGACCGTCCCCTACAATGAGCAGTTCTTC	CASSPFSGTVPYNEQFF	TRBV11-3	TRBJ2-1	NA	TRBD2
TGTGCCAGCAGCCTCAACCTATTCCCCACGACCTACAATGAGCAGTTCTTC	CASSLNLFPTTYNEQFF	TRBV11-2	TRBJ2-1	NA	NA
TGTGCCAGCAGCCAAGATCCGAGGGCGAATGAGCAGTTCTTC	CASSQDPRANEQFF	TRBV4-2	TRBJ2-1	NA	NA
TGCAGCGTTTTTGGTGGGGGGGGGCCGATCGGGTACGAGCAGTACTTC	CSVFGGGGPIGYEQYF	TRBV29-1	TRBJ2-7	NA	NA
TGTGCCAGCATTTTGCAGGGGGCACTTGGCGAGCAGTACTTC	CASILQGALGEQYF	TRBV6-1	TRBJ2-7	few	TRBD1
TGTGCCAGCAGCTTGTCTACTAGCGGGAGGGCCTATGAGCAGTTCTTC	CASSLSTSGRAYEQFF	TRBV5-5	TRBJ2-1	NA	TRBD2
TGTGCCAGCAGTTTGAAGGGGACAGATTTCTACGAGCAGTACTTC	CASSLKGTDFYEQYF	TRBV27	TRBJ2-7	NA	TRBD1
TGTGCCAGCAGCGTAGATGGGGGGGGTGAAGCTTTCTTT	CASSVDGGGEAFF	TRBV9	TRBJ1-1	once	NA
TGTGCCAGTAGTCGGGACAGGGGACTATCCTACGAGCAGTACTTC	CASSRDRGLSYEQYF	TRBV19	TRBJ2-7	NA	TRBD1
TGCGCCAGCGGATTTTACAGGGTAAGTGGCACTGAAGCTTTCTTT	CASGFYRVSGTEAFF	TRBV23-1	TRBJ1-1	NA	NA
TGTGCCAGCTCGGAAGGGGGGGCGAACACTGAAGCTTTCTTT	CASSEGGANTEAFF	TRBV7-9	TRBJ1-1	NA	NA
TGTGCCAGCAGCTTGGGGAGAGGGCCCGCTGAAGCTTTCTTT	CASSLGRGPAEAFF	TRBV5-4	TRBJ1-1	NA	NA
TGTGCCATCAGTGACCAACCTGACAGGGCTGACGGGGAGCTGTTTTTT	CAISDQPDRADGELFF	TRBV10-3	TRBJ2-2	once	TRBD1
TGTGCCAGCAGTGCTTACGGACAGGGCTCTAATCAGCCCCAGCATTTT	CASSAYGQGSNQPQHF	TRBV2	TRBJ1-5	NA	TRBD1
TGTGCCAGCAGCAAAGAGAAGCTCGCGAACACCGGGGAGCTGTTTTTT	CASSKEKLANTGELFF	TRBV21-1	TRBJ2-2	once	NA
TGTGCCAGCAGTGAGGAACAGGTACAAGAGACCCAGTACTTC	CASSEEQVQETQYF	TRBV25-1	TRBJ2-5	NA	NA
TGTGCCAGTAGTATTCCGGCAGGGAAGTATGACTACACCTTC	CASSIPAGKYDYTF	TRBV19	TRBJ1-2	NA	NA
TGTGCCAGTAGTATAGAGGTGGCTCGGGAGAACACTGAAGCTTTCTTT	CASSIEVARENTEAFF	TRBV19	TRBJ1-1	few	NA
TGTGCCTGGGGCCGATTTTGGCAGGGGGTAAGCGAGCAGTACTTC	CAWGRFWQGVSEQYF	TRBV30	TRBJ2-7	NA	TRBD1
TGTGCCAGCAGTTACGGGCAGTCCCTCTATGGCTACACCTTC	CASSYGQSLYGYTF	TRBV6-6	TRBJ1-2	once	NA
TGTGCCACCAGCAGAGATGGACTAGGCTTGACAGATACGCAGTATTTT	CATSRDGLGLTDTQYF	TRBV15	TRBJ2-3	NA	TRBD2
TGTTCCATAGACAGGGGTGCTACTGAAGCTTTCTTT	CSIDRGATEAFF	TRBV7-9	TRBJ1-1	NA	TRBD1
TGTGCCAGCAAGGGGAACTGGGCTCTTTCCTACGAGCAGTACTTC	CASKGNWALSYEQYF	TRBV6-5	TRBJ2-7	NA	NA
TGTGCCGGGGGGAACCGGGACAGGGCCTATGGCTACACCTTC	CAGGNRDRAYGYTF	TRBV28	TRBJ1-2	NA	TRBD1
TGTGCCAGCAGATTCCCTTCCGGGACAGGGTACGGCTACACCTTC	CASRFPSGTGYGYTF	TRBV28	TRBJ1-2	NA	TRBD1
TGTGCCAGCAGCTTATTCCCCACCGACAGGGTTGGTGGCTACACCTTC	CASSLFPTDRVGGYTF	TRBV11-3	TRBJ1-2	NA	TRBD1
TGCGCCAGCAGGGCGGATCTTAGCTCTGGGGCCAACGTCCTGACTTTC	CASRADLSSGANVLTF	TRBV5-1	TRBJ2-6	few	NA
TGTGCCAGCAGCGCCGGACAGGGGATGAACACTGAAGCTTTCTTT	CASSAGQGMNTEAFF	TRBV7-8	TRBJ1-1	NA	TRBD1